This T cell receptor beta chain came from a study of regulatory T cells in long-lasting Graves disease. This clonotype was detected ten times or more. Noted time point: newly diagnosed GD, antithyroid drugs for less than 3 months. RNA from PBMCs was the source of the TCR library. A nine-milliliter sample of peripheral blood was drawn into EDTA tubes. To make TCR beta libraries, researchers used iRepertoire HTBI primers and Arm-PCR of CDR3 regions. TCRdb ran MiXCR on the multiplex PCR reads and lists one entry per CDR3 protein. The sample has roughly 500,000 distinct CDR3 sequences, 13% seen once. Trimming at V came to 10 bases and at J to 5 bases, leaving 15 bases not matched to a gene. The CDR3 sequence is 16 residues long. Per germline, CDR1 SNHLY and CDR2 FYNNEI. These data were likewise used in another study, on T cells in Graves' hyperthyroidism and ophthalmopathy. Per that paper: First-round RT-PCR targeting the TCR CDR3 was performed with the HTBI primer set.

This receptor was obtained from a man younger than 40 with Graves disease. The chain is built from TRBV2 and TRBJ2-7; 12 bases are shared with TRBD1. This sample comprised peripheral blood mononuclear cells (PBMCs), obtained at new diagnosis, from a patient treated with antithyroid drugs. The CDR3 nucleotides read TGTGCCATCATAGCGGGACAGGGGGCTTTTGCCGACGAGCAGTACTTC. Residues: CAIIAGQGAFADEQYF.